These T cell receptor beta chains were read from a single sample in a study of blood T cell repertoires in COVID-19. Clones were read by immunoSEQ multiplex PCR, and TCRdb kept only the in-frame ones, dropping some. The sample shows 40,000 to 50,000 clones, about three quarters of them seen only once. The sequenced sample consisted of peripheral blood. These receptor sequences come from a woman in her sixties or seventies with acute or convalescent COVID-19. CDR3s include the opening cysteine and the closing phenylalanine or tryptophan. Fields, in order: D gene, clone size, V gene, J gene, CDR3 DNA, CDR3 protein. A D gene is named only where the DNA matches it firmly. Only some rows state a clone size, as once, few, many or a class for expanded clones.

>-|-|TRBV27|TRBJ1-1
TGTGCCAGCAGCTCCCTCGGGTGGGACACTGAAGCTTTCTTT
CASSSLGWDTEAFF
>TRBD1|-|TRBV3-1/TRBV3-2|TRBJ2-7
TGTGCCAGCAGCCCTCATCCGGGACAGGGACGAATATCCTACGAGCAGTACTTC
CASSPHPGQGRISYEQYF
>TRBD1|-|TRBV6-5|TRBJ2-7
TGTGCCTGCTGTTACCGGAGGACAGGGACCTACGAGCAGTACTTC
CACCYRRTGTYEQYF
>TRBD1|-|TRBV4-3|TRBJ1-1
TGCGCCAGCAGCCAAGATCGGCGGGACAGGGCGGGAACTGAAGCTTTCTTT
CASSQDRRDRAGTEAFF
>TRBD2|-|TRBV14|TRBJ2-2
TGTGCCAGCAGCCGAGGGAGAGCGGGAGTCGGGGAGCTGTTTTTT
CASSRGRAGVGELFF
>-|-|TRBV18|TRBJ2-3
TGTGCCAGCTCGCCCGGACGGGGAAGCACAGATACGCAGTATTTT
CASSPGRGSTDTQYF
>-|-|TRBV28|TRBJ2-1
TGTGCCAGCAAGGGGGGGTTGAATGAGCAGTTCTTC
CASKGGLNEQFF
>-|-|TRBV11-2|TRBJ2-7
TGTGCCAGCAGCGACCTACGAGGGCGCAACTCCTACGAGCAGTACTTC
CASSDLRGRNSYEQYF
>-|few|TRBV6-6|TRBJ1-2
TGTGCCAGCAACCTACAGGGCCTCGACTATGGCTACACCTTC
CASNLQGLDYGYTF
>-|few|TRBV19|TRBJ1-5
TGTGCCAGTAATCGGGGGAGCAATCAGCCCCAGCATTTT
CASNRGSNQPQHF
>-|-|TRBV28|TRBJ2-3
TGTGCCAGCTGGGCAGGGGACGGAACAGATACGCAGTATTTT
CASWAGDGTDTQYF
>TRBD1|-|TRBV7-2|TRBJ1-5
TGTGCCAGCAGCGTTGGAACGGGGGGGACAGAGTTTCAGCCCCAGCATTTT
CASSVGTGGTEFQPQHF
>TRBD2|-|TRBV19|TRBJ2-2
TGTGCCAGTACCTCGACTAGCGGGAATCCCGGGGAGCTGTTTTTT
CASTSTSGNPGELFF
>TRBD1|-|TRBV19|TRBJ1-2
TGTGCCAGTAGTATCTCCCCACAGGGGGCCTATGGCTACACCTTC
CASSISPQGAYGYTF
>-|-|TRBV7-2|TRBJ1-3
TGTGCCACCTCCCGGTCAGGGGACTCTGGAAACACCATATATTTT
CATSRSGDSGNTIYF
>TRBD1|-|TRBV20-1|TRBJ1-2
TGCAGTGCTAGTTGGGACAGGGGGGGTGGCTACACCTTC
CSASWDRGGGYTF
>TRBD2|-|TRBV6-1|TRBJ2-1
TGTGCCAGCAGTGAAGAAGCGACAGGACTAGCGGGAGTAGACGAGCAGTTCTTC
CASSEEATGLAGVDEQFF
>TRBD1|-|TRBV4-3|TRBJ1-6
TGCGCCAGCAGCCAAGATCTGGGACAGGGGAATTCACCCCTCCACTTT
CASSQDLGQGNSPLHF
>-|-|TRBV19|TRBJ1-6
TGTGCCAGTAGTATAAAAGGGAGAAGTTATAATTCACCCCTCCACTTT
CASSIKGRSYNSPLHF
>-|-|TRBV9|TRBJ2-5
TGTGCCAGCAGCGTGTCGCCAGGGGGGACGGAGACCCAGTACTTC
CASSVSPGGTETQYF
>TRBD1|-|TRBV6-2/TRBV6-3|TRBJ1-1
TGTGCCAGCAGTTATCGGGGACAGGGGGCAGCTTTCTTT
CASSYRGQGAAFF
>TRBD1|-|TRBV4-1|TRBJ1-3
TGCGCCAGCAGCCAAGACGGACAGGGAAGGTTGGGAAACACCATATATTTT
CASSQDGQGRLGNTIYF
>-|-|TRBV7-2|TRBJ1-2
TGTGCCAGCAGCTCTGCCCAGGCTAACTATGGCTACACCTTC
CASSSAQANYGYTF
>TRBD1|-|TRBV7-9|TRBJ1-4
TGTGCCAGCAGCCGGACAGGGCTTAATGAAAAACTGTTTTTT
CASSRTGLNEKLFF
>TRBD2|-|TRBV10-2|TRBJ2-3
TGCGCCAGCAGTGAGTCGAAGGCGGGAGGGAGAGATACGCAGTATTTT
CASSESKAGGRDTQYF
>-|once|TRBV28|TRBJ1-4
TGTGCCAGCAGTTCGCCCAAACAGGGAACTAATGAAAAACTGTTTTTT
CASSSPKQGTNEKLFF
>TRBD1|few|TRBV7-9|TRBJ2-1
TGTGCCAGCAGCTACGGACAGGCGATACTGTACAATGAGCAGTTCTTC
CASSYGQAILYNEQFF
>TRBD1|-|TRBV7-2|TRBJ1-1
TGTGCCAGCAGCTTAGCCGCTATACGACAGGGCTCCTACACTGAAGCTTTCTTT
CASSLAAIRQGSYTEAFF
>-|many|TRBV21-1|TRBJ1-1
TGTGCCAGCAGCAACGCGGGACAGGGAAGCGACAATTTCGGTGAAGCTTTCTTT
CASSNAGQGSDNFGEAFF
>TRBD1|-|TRBV5-1|TRBJ1-1
TGCGCCAGCCACCCCTCGACAGGGGTTTCTTCTGAAGCTTTCTTT
CASHPSTGVSSEAFF
>-|-|TRBV14|TRBJ1-1
TGTGCCAGCAGCCAAGATGAGTATTTGGACACTGAAGCTTTCTTT
CASSQDEYLDTEAFF
>TRBD1|once|TRBV24-1|TRBJ2-3
TGTGCCACCAGTGATACGATTGGACAGGGGGCGCGAGGCACAGATACGCAGTATTTT
CATSDTIGQGARGTDTQYF
>-|-|TRBV28|TRBJ1-3
TGTGCCAGCAGTTCCCCCGGGGGGGGGTACTCTGGAAACACCATATATTTT
CASSSPGGGYSGNTIYF
>-|-|TRBV11-2|TRBJ1-5
TGTGCCAGCAGCTTAGATCGGTATCAGCCCCAGCATTTT
CASSLDRYQPQHF
>-|-|TRBV14|TRBJ2-7
TGTGCCAGCAGCGGTCGGCCCGACTTCTACGAGCAGTACTTC
CASSGRPDFYEQYF
>-|-|TRBV27|TRBJ1-1
TGTGCCAGCCTTCTCGGGGGGCGGACTGAAGCTTTCTTT
CASLLGGRTEAFF
>-|-|TRBV10-2|TRBJ2-7
TGCGCCAGCGGACAGGTGGGGGGATACGAGCAGTACTTC
CASGQVGGYEQYF
>TRBD1|few|TRBV29-1|TRBJ1-3
TGCAGCGTTCGACAGGGAGGAAACACCATATATTTT
CSVRQGGNTIYF
>TRBD1|-|TRBV5-1|TRBJ1-1
TGCGCCAGCAGGCCTCAGGGGGCGGCCACTGAAGCTTTCTTT
CASRPQGAATEAFF
>TRBD2|-|TRBV3-1/TRBV3-2|TRBJ2-7
TGTGCCAGCAGCCAGTTTACCCTTAGCGGGGGGTACCCCCAGGAGCAGTACTTC
CASSQFTLSGGYPQEQYF
>TRBD1|-|TRBV27|TRBJ1-5
TGTGCCAGCAGTTTACGACAGGGGGGTAATCAGCCCCAGCATTTT
CASSLRQGGNQPQHF
>TRBD1|-|TRBV19|TRBJ2-1
TGTGCCAGTAGGGCGGACAGGTCCACCAATGAGCAGTTCTTC
CASRADRSTNEQFF
>TRBD2|few|TRBV4-3|TRBJ2-5
TGCGCCAGCAGCCAGGGACTAGCGGGGGGAAATGAAGAGACCCAGTACTTC
CASSQGLAGGNEETQYF
>TRBD1|few|TRBV19|TRBJ2-6
TGTGCCAGTACAGGGGGCTCTCCCTCTGGGGCCAACGTCCTGACTTTC
CASTGGSPSGANVLTF
>-|-|TRBV10-3|TRBJ1-4
TGTGCCACCCTGGACAGTCATAATGAAAAACTGTTTTTT
CATLDSHNEKLFF
>TRBD2|-|TRBV29-1|TRBJ2-2
TGCAGCGTTGGGACTAGCGGGGGAAGGACCGGGGAGCTGTTTTTT
CSVGTSGGRTGELFF
>TRBD1|-|TRBV5-8|TRBJ1-2
TGTGCCAGCAGCCAGCTCAGGGGGGACTATGGCTACACCTTC
CASSQLRGDYGYTF
>TRBD1|-|TRBV5-8|TRBJ1-5
TGTGCCAGCAACCAAATCCGGGACAGGGGCAATCAGCCCCAGCATTTT
CASNQIRDRGNQPQHF
>TRBD1|-|TRBV7-3|TRBJ1-6
TGTGCCAGCAGACGGGACAGCCGTTTTTGGTCACCCCTCCACTTT
CASRRDSRFWSPLHF
>TRBD1|-|TRBV4-1|TRBJ2-7
TGCGCCAGCAGCCGCGACCGGGACAGCTCCTACGAGCAGTACTTC
CASSRDRDSSYEQYF